The subject of this entry is one T cell receptor (beta chain). Germline loops: CDR1 SGHKS, CDR2 YYEKEE (reference sequence). CDR3 length: 16 amino acids. V lost 0 bases to trimming and J lost 7 bases; unmatched junction nucleotides: 9. Sequencing was performed with immunoSEQ multiplex PCR; in TCRdb, only in-frame clones are kept and a portion is missing. The sample lists almost 300,000 clones, approximately 86% occurring once. The source of the sample is a study of blood T cell repertoires in COVID-19. Material for sequencing was peripheral blood. V gene TRBV5-5 combines with J gene TRBJ1-5, with 8 bases aligning to TRBD1. The sequence came from a man between 70 and 80 years old with acute or convalescent COVID-19. The CDR3 DNA reads as TGTGCCAGCAGCTTGGAAATGGGACAGGCAGGCCAGCCCCAGCATTTT. This translates into CASSLEMGQAGQPQHF.